A single sample gave rise to the 21 T cell receptor beta chains below, sequenced in a study of T-cell reconstitution after alpha-beta-depleted transplantation in children. This sample's TCRbeta library carried unique molecular identifier barcodes. Via MiXCR, TCRdb re-called the PCR reads, giving one row per CDR3 protein. The repertoire holds about 610,000 distinct CDR3 sequences, with roughly a tenth as singletons. The sample was PBMCs from the stem cell graft donor, taken from the stem cell graft. Receptors were obtained from a human donor who donated a stem cell graft to a child with acute myeloid leukemia.

The chain combines TRBV20-1 with TRBJ1-6, with D uncertain. The CDR3 extends over 14 amino acids. The V end lost 3 bases, the J end lost 5 bases, and 11 bases lay between the germline ends. Germline CDR1 and CDR2: DFQATT and SNEGSKA (reference sequence). In nucleotides, the CDR3 is TGCAGTGCTAGCCTTAGTCAGGATAATTCACCCCTCCACTTT. Translating it yields CSASLSQDNSPLHF.

There are many counts of this clonotype. This CDR3 reads CSARDWAGPTYEQYF. The DNA for the CDR3 is TGCAGTGCTAGAGATTGGGCAGGACCCACCTACGAGCAGTACTTC. The V gene is TRBV20-1, the J gene TRBJ2-7; D uncertain. V shed 0 bases and J shed 2 bases, with 14 bases lying between them. Germline loops: CDR1 DFQATT, CDR2 SNEGSKA (reference sequence). This CDR3 spans 15 amino acids.

The J gene is TRBJ2-3, the V gene TRBV7-2; 9 nucleotides agree with TRBD2. In germline, CDR1 is SGHTA, CDR2 FQGNSA. CDR3 length equals 15 residues. V was clipped by 6 bases and J by 2 bases; unmatched bases: 6. The DNA for the CDR3 is TGTGCCAGCAGACATCTAGCGGGGCCCACAGATACGCAGTATTTT. It yields the protein CASRHLAGPTDTQYF.

The chain couples TRBV12-3 or TRBV12-4 to TRBJ1-6; 7 positions agree with TRBD1. Trimming took 4 bases from V and 7 from J; bases not matched to a gene: 7. The CDR3 extends over 15 amino acids. The CDR3 loop reads CASSSQGPANSPLHF. CDR3 sequence (DNA): TGTGCCAGCAGTTCACAGGGGCCCGCGAATTCACCCCTCCACTTT.

Only a few counts were recorded for this clonotype. The V call is TRBV6-2 or TRBV6-3, the J call TRBJ2-3; D might be TRBD2 (6 bases). Germline V lookup: CDR1 MNHEY, CDR2 SVGEGT. The CDR3 contains 17 residues. V lost 3 bases and J lost 3, with 19 bases in between. The CDR3 reads CASSYLASEGFTDTQYF. DNA for the CDR3: TGTGCCAGCAGTTATCTAGCGAGCGAGGGATTTACAGATACGCAGTATTTT.

V and J are TRBV28 and TRBJ1-6, with 7 bases lining up with TRBD1. The CDR3 has 18 amino acids. The V gene end was trimmed by 8 bases and the J gene end by 3 bases; junction bases not matched to a gene: 16. The V gene's germline CDR1 is MDHEN and CDR2 SYDVKM. The CDR3 sequence: CASLTGKGMAYYNSPLHF. The CDR3 bases are TGTGCCAGCCTGACAGGGAAAGGGATGGCATACTATAATTCACCCCTCCACTTT.

A few counts support this clonotype. The chain combines TRBV12-3 or TRBV12-4 with TRBJ1-2, with D unclear. The CDR3 sequence is 14 residues long. V was clipped by 10 bases and J by 2 bases, with 17 bases between them. The CDR3 sequence: CATTRGLVNYGYTF. The DNA of the CDR3 is TGTGCCACCACTCGGGGTCTGGTGAACTATGGCTACACCTTC.

This clonotype came up a few times. The gene calls are TRBV5-1 and TRBJ2-7; D remains ambiguous. CDR1 is SGHRS, CDR2 YFSETQ, per germline. The CDR3 has 11 residues. V lost 4 bases to trimming and J lost 7 bases, with 9 bases between them. The DNA for the CDR3 is TGCGCCAGCAGCGCCGACTGGGAGCAGTACTTC. Encoded protein: CASSADWEQYF.

V usage is TRBV20-1 and J usage is TRBJ2-5, with TRBD2 identical over 7 bases. With V trimmed by 3 bases and J by 5 bases, 6 bases remained unmatched. The CDR3 loop spans 13 amino acids. Germline V gene sequence: CDR1 DFQATT, CDR2 SNEGSKA (reference sequence). CDR3 in amino acids: CSASRGVGETQYF. The CDR3 DNA reads as TGCAGTGCTAGCCGGGGGGTTGGGGAGACCCAGTACTTC.

The CDR3 region has the DNA TGCAGTGCTAGAAAGCGGCTAGCGGGAGGGTACCAAGAGACCCAGTACTTC. Translation gives CSARKRLAGGYQETQYF. V and J are TRBV20-1 and TRBJ2-5, with 12 bases fitting TRBD2. The J segment lost 0 bases and the V segment lost 2 bases, leaving 7 bases of the junction unmatched. There are 17 residues in the CDR3. Germline V gives CDR1 DFQATT, CDR2 SNEGSKA (reference sequence).

This clonotype was detected many times. The rearrangement joins TRBV5-1 to TRBJ1-2; D gene unclear. The germline gives CDR1 SGHRS, CDR2 YFSETQ. The ends were cut back, 8 bases at V and 0 bases at J, with 14 bases in the middle. This CDR3 region has 14 residues. CDR3 sequence reads: CASLDTDSNYGYTF. DNA of the CDR3: TGCGCCAGTCTCGACACTGACTCTAACTATGGCTACACCTTC.

The rearrangement links TRBV3-1 to TRBJ2-5; possible D gene TRBD1, 5 bases. From germline, CDR1 is LGHDT and CDR2 YNNKEL (reference sequence). This CDR3 contains 14 residues. V lost 5 bases and J lost 2, with 12 bases in between. CDR3 DNA: TGTGCCAGCAGCTACTGGGGCGAGCAAGAGACCCAGTACTTC. Amino acid sequence: CASSYWGEQETQYF.

This clonotype showed up just a few times. V gene TRBV27 combines with J gene TRBJ2-2, with 10 bases identical to TRBD2. Looked up from germline, CDR1 is MNHEY and CDR2 is SMNVEV (reference sequence). Trimming removed 1 base from V and 5 bases from J; junction bases left unmatched: 10. The CDR3 contains 18 residues. The CDR3 bases are TGTGCCAGCAGTTTATTTGCTCCGGGACTAGCGATTACCGGGGAGCTGTTTTTT. Its translation is CASSLFAPGLAITGELFF.

J is TRBJ2-5 and V is TRBV12-3 or TRBV12-4; D uncertain. The V and J ends lost 5 bases and 1 base respectively, with 14 bases between them. The CDR3 totals 15 residues. CDR3 bases: TGTGCCAGCAGTACTTTCAGGTGGGGCCAAGAGACCCAGTACTTC. Its translation: CASSTFRWGQETQYF.

The sample holds a few counts of this clonotype. J is TRBJ2-4 and V is TRBV25-1; 8 bases map to TRBD2. The CDR3 has 15 residues. V trimming: 10 bases; J trimming: 2 bases; junction bases outside the gene matches: 10. Germline loops: CDR1 MGHDK, CDR2 SYGVNS. This CDR3 reads CAIGGDSRTKNIQYF. DNA of the CDR3: TGTGCCATCGGGGGGGACTCCAGAACCAAAAACATTCAGTACTTC.

The chain's CDR3 is CSAAIPGTLNRLGEQYF. The CDR3 DNA follows: TGCAGTGCCGCGATTCCCGGGACTTTAAATCGTTTGGGGGAGCAGTACTTC. The chain joins TRBV20-1 to TRBJ2-7, with a tentative D call TRBD2 (6 bases). The V end lost 6 bases, the J end lost 7 bases, and 31 bases lay between the germline ends. Germline V gives CDR1 DFQATT, CDR2 SNEGSKA (reference sequence). The CDR3 extends over 17 amino acids.

This rearrangement joins TRBV20-1 to TRBJ2-7; 10 bases line up with TRBD1. CDR3 length equals 15 residues. With 8 bases clipped from V and 6 bases from J, the junction kept 16 bases outside the gene matches. CDR1 and CDR2 (germline): DFQATT, SNEGSKA (reference sequence). Here the CDR3 DNA reads TGCAGTTTCCTGAGGGACAGGGGCGCGGATAGCGAGCAGTACTTC. It yields the protein CSFLRDRGADSEQYF.

This clonotype was seen many times. This sequence joins TRBV5-4 and TRBJ2-4, with D unresolved. The CDR3 has 16 amino acids. V lost 4 bases, J lost 1 base, and 15 bases lay in between. Germline V CDR1 and CDR2: SGHNT, YYREEE (reference sequence). The CDR3: CASSVVKDRAKNIQYF. CDR3 DNA: TGTGCCAGCAGCGTGGTGAAAGATCGGGCCAAAAACATTCAGTACTTC.

This chain connects TRBV20-1 to TRBJ2-5; 14 nucleotides align to TRBD2. After removal of 0 bases from V and 10 bases from J, the junction contained 7 bases not matched to a gene. Per the germline V gene, CDR1 is DFQATT and CDR2 is SNEGSKA (reference sequence). There are 15 residues in the CDR3. The CDR3 is CSARDPTSGRALQYF. CDR3 DNA sequence: TGCAGTGCTAGAGATCCGACTAGCGGGAGGGCCCTCCAGTACTTC.

The chain couples TRBV12-3 or TRBV12-4 to TRBJ2-1; the D is unclear. With 0 bases removed from V and 9 bases from J, the gap between germline ends came to 6 bases. This CDR3 region has 12 residues. The CDR3 region is CASSLAPGEQFF. The DNA of the CDR3 is TGTGCCAGCAGTTTAGCTCCGGGTGAGCAGTTCTTC.

This clonotype was seen a few times. The genes are TRBV29-1 and TRBJ2-2, with D uncertain. Germline V gene data show CDR1 as SQVTM and CDR2 as ANQGSEA. The CDR3 sequence is 14 residues long. V lost 4 bases, J lost 0 bases, and 9 bases lay in between. CDR3 protein: CSVGVGSNTGELFF. The CDR3 DNA follows: TGCAGCGTTGGGGTCGGTTCGAACACCGGGGAGCTGTTTTTT.